This T cell receptor (beta chain) derives from a study of T cells in Graves' hyperthyroidism and ophthalmopathy. At least ten counts were recorded for this clonotype. Its antigen is currently unknown. V was pared by 3 bases and J by 9 bases, with 9 bases between. Germline V CDR1 and CDR2: KGHSH, LQKENI. The CDR3 runs to 12 residues. Findings and limits, study-wide: Onset of ophthalmopathy came a median about 6.5 months after the model predicted it.

TCR beta CDR3 regions were amplified from RNA transcripts. Initially, a first-round RT-PCR of the TCR CDR3 employed the HTBI primer set. MiXCR, run by TCRdb on the multiplex PCR reads, gives a single entry per CDR3 protein. Of 250,000 to 300,000 distinct CDR3 sequences listed, 13% are singletons. This sequence was found in a woman in her twenties or thirties with Graves' hyperthyroidism that later progressed to Graves' ophthalmopathy. The sample taken for sequencing was blood. This chain links TRBV18 with TRBJ2-1; D is undetermined. The CDR3, as DNA: TGTGCCAGCTCACCGCCGGTTACTGAGCAGTTCTTC. It encodes CASSPPVTEQFF.